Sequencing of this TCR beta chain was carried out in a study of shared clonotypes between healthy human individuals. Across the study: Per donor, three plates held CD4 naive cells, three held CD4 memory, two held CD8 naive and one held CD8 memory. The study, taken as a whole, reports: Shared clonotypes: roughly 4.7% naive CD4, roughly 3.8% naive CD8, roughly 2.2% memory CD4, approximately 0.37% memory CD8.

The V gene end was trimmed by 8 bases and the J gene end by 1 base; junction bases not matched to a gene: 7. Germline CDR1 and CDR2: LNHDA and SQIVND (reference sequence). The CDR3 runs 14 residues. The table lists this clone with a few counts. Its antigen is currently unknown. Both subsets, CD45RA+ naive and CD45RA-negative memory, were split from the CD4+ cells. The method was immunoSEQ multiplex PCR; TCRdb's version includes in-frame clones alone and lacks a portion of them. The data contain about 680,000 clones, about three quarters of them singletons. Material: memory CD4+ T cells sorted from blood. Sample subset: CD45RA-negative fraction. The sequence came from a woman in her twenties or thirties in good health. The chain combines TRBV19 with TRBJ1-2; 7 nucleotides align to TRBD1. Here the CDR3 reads CASFTRQGNYGYTF. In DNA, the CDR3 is TGTGCCAGTTTCACTCGACAGGGTAACTATGGCTACACCTTC.